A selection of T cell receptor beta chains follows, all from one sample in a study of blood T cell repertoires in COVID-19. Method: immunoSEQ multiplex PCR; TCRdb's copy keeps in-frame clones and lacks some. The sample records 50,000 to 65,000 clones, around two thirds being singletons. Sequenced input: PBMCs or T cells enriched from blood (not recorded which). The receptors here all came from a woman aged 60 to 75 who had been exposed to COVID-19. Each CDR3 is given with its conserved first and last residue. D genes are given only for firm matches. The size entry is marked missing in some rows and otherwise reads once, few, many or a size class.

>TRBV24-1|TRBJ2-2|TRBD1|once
TGTGCCACCAGTGATTCCGACAGGGGGAACACCGGGGAGCTGTTTTTT
CATSDSDRGNTGELFF
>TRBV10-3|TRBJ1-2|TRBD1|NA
TGTGCCATCAGTATTGACAGGGACTATGGCTACACCTTC
CAISIDRDYGYTF
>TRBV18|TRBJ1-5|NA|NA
TGTGCCAGCTCGTCAGGACAGCACAATCAGCCCCAGCATTTT
CASSSGQHNQPQHF
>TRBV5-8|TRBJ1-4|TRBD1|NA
TGTGCCAGCAGCTTGGGCAGGGGGCGCGGTGAAAAACTGTTTTTT
CASSLGRGRGEKLFF
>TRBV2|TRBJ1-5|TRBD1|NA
TGTGCCAGCAGTACCCTCCGGGGACAGGGGGCTAGTCAGCCCCAGCATTTT
CASSTLRGQGASQPQHF
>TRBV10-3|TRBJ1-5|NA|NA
TGTGCCATCAGTGAGGGAGTTAACAATCAGCCCCAGCATTTT
CAISEGVNNQPQHF
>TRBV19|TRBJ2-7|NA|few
TGTGCCATCCGGGAAAAAACGACAAAGGACGAGCAGTACTTC
CAIREKTTKDEQYF
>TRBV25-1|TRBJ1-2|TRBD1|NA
TGTGCCAGCAGTGACCCAGGGGGCCTTGGCTACACCTTC
CASSDPGGLGYTF
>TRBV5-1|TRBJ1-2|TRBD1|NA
TGCGCCAGCAGCTTGGTGGGACAGTCCTATGGCTACACCTTC
CASSLVGQSYGYTF
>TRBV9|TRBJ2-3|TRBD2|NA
TGTGCCAGCAGCCAAGGACTAGCGGGAGAACATACGCAGTATTTT
CASSQGLAGEHTQYF